This T cell receptor (beta chain) was recorded in a study of cytomegalovirus exposure and HLA in healthy donors. Study-wide findings and caveats: In a later analysis, productive TCRs from donors in an Asian-associated ancestry cluster reportedly carried fewer N-insertions than the cohort mean. On later analysis, the bulk of CMV-associated TCR beta chains appeared to be HLA-restricted.

A multiplex PCR was run with 60 Vbeta primers and 13 Jbeta primers. Original processing notes: Approximately 80 million unique TCR beta chains, around 11 million of them shared, were counted by a later analysis. Clones were sequenced by immunoSEQ multiplex PCR, and TCRdb holds only the in-frame ones, with some missing. D and trimming were read from the DNA, whereas the V and J calls and clone size are those reported in that table. The repertoire holds about 120,000 clones, with 80% to 85% as singletons. This CDR3 contains 15 residues. V was cut by 1 base and J by 6 bases, with 14 bases left in between. Germline CDR1 MNHNS, CDR2 SASEGT. These donors, healthy bone marrow donors, were studied. Comment on this clone: Its antigen is not identified.

The rearrangement links TRBV6-1 to TRBJ2-3; possibly TRBD2 for D (5 bases). The sample was PBMCs. The receptor comes from a human donor in good health. CDR3 in DNA: TGTGCCAGCAGTGAAGGTCTGGCGGGCTTCGATACGCAGTATTTT. Amino acid sequence: CASSEGLAGFDTQYF.